The 14 T cell receptor beta chains below all came from one sample that was sequenced in a study of blood T cell repertoires in COVID-19. TCRdb's copy holds only in-frame clones and misses some; the assay was immunoSEQ multiplex PCR. The table has fewer than 350,000 clones, under 90% seen once. The specimen sequenced was PBMCs or T cells enriched from blood (not recorded which). These receptor sequences come from a man aged 55-75 years who had recovered from COVID-19.

This sequence joins TRBV7-9 and TRBJ2-1; no reliable D call. V was pared by 2 bases and J by 8 bases, with 13 bases between. The CDR3 is 14 amino acids. The germline CDR1 and CDR2 sequences are SEHNR and FQNEAQ (reference sequence). The CDR3 is CASSLRDLVYEQFF. In DNA, the CDR3 is TGTGCCAGCAGCTTAAGAGATCTGGTATATGAGCAGTTCTTC. Supplemented by reference TRBV7-9 and TRBJ2-1, the full variable domain reads DTGVSQNPRHKITKRGQNVTFRCDPISEHNRLYWYRQTLGQGPEFLTYFQNEAQLEKSRLLSDRFSAERPKGSFSTLEIQRTEQGDSAMYLCASSLRDLVYEQFFGPGTRLTVL.

This clone was detected ten times or more. The V and J genes are TRBV19 and TRBJ2-3; the D gene is possibly TRBD1 (5 bases). There are 13 residues in the CDR3. Trimming stripped 4 bases from V and 5 bases from J, with 10 bases between. Looked up from germline, CDR1 is LNHDA and CDR2 is SQIVND (reference sequence). DNA for the CDR3: TGTGCCAGTAGTACAGGGTTTGGAGATACGCAGTATTTT. Amino acid sequence: CASSTGFGDTQYF.

The chain recombines TRBV28 with TRBJ1-4, with TRBD1 as a possible D gene (6 bases). The CDR3 has 15 amino acids. V lost 4 bases, J lost 4 bases, and 13 bases lay in between. Germline CDR1 MDHEN, CDR2 SYDVKM. CDR3 DNA: TGTGCCAGCAGTTCAACAGGGATGGATAATGAAAAACTGTTTTTT. It yields the protein CASSSTGMDNEKLFF.

The sample holds a few counts of this clone. This chain connects TRBV19 to TRBJ1-1; 7 bases are a match to TRBD1. Germline V gene lookup returns CDR1 LNHDA and CDR2 SQIVND (reference sequence). The CDR3 has 14 amino acids. V trimming: 0 bases; J trimming: 4 bases; junction bases outside the gene matches: 2. The CDR3, as DNA: TGTGCCAGTAGTATAGACAGGGGGGTCACTGAAGCTTTCTTT. Translating gives CASSIDRGVTEAFF.

The chain links TRBV30 to TRBJ1-5; 7 positions agree with TRBD1. The CDR3 has 13 amino acids. Per the germline V gene, CDR1 is GTSNPN and CDR2 is SVGIG (reference sequence). The junction had 4 bases not matched to a gene; V was cut back by 3 bases and J by 5 bases. The CDR3 DNA reads TGTGCCTGGAGCGCAACAGGGGATCAGCCCCAGCATTTT. This encodes CAWSATGDQPQHF.

The chain is built from TRBV2 and TRBJ1-3; possible D gene TRBD1, 6 bases. Germline V gene data show CDR1 as SNHLY and CDR2 as FYNNEI. Trimming cost V 2 bases and J 3 bases, with 11 bases left between them. The CDR3 totals 15 residues. CDR3 sequence: CASSESGGYGNTIYF. The CDR3 DNA reads TGTGCCAGCAGTGAATCGGGGGGCTATGGAAACACCATATATTTT.

A remark on this clone: This same CDR3 is encoded by further DNA sequences in the sample. The CDR3, as DNA: TGTGCCAGCTCACCCTGGGACAGTTCCTACGAGCAGTACTTC. Amino acids: CASSPWDSSYEQYF. The V and J genes are TRBV18 and TRBJ2-7, with 7 bases fitting TRBD1. The CDR3 is 14 residues long. Germline V gives CDR1 KGHSH, CDR2 LQKENI. V lost 3 bases, J lost 1 base, and 3 bases stayed unmatched.

The chain is built from TRBV14 and TRBJ1-1; 7 positions match TRBD1. The CDR3 loop spans 15 amino acids. Germline V lookup: CDR1 SGHDN, CDR2 FVKESK. The V segment lost 3 bases and the J segment 3 bases; nucleotides outside the gene matches: 7. Here the CDR3 reads CASSQLTGYDTEAFF. The CDR3 DNA reads TGTGCCAGCAGCCAGCTGACAGGGTACGACACTGAAGCTTTCTTT.

The V and J genes are TRBV2 and TRBJ1-6, with D possibly being TRBD1 (6 bases). V was pared by 9 bases and J by 15 bases, with 18 bases between. The germline CDR1 and CDR2 sequences are SNHLY and FYNNEI. The CDR3 spans 12 residues. This CDR3 reads CARKTGPWNLHF. DNA of the CDR3: TGTGCCAGGAAGACAGGACCCTGGAACCTCCACTTT.

The chain couples TRBV5-1 to TRBJ1-1, with D uncertain. Trimming shortened V by 4 bases and J by 0 bases, and 10 bases separated the two germline ends. The CDR3 covers 14 residues. Germline CDR1 is SGHRS and CDR2 is YFSETQ. CDR3 nucleotide sequence: TGCGCCAGCAGCCCCCGGAGCATGAACACTGAAGCTTTCTTT. Translating it yields CASSPRSMNTEAFF.

The rearrangement uses TRBV7-2 and TRBJ2-1, with TRBD1 identical over 10 bases. With 6 bases clipped from V and 7 bases from J, the junction kept 9 bases outside the gene matches. Germline CDR1 reads SGHTA; CDR2 reads FQGNSA. The CDR3 sequence is 15 residues long. Here the CDR3 DNA reads TGTGCCAGCAGTCCCGGGACAGGGGCAAGGAATGAGCAGTTCTTC. Translation: CASSPGTGARNEQFF.

V and J are TRBV10-3 and TRBJ2-7; D is possibly TRBD2 (5 bases). Germline CDR1 ENHRY, CDR2 SYGVKD. V lost 0 bases and J 2 bases, leaving 23 bases between the germline ends. The CDR3 is made up of 19 amino acids. The CDR3 coding sequence is TGTGCCATCAGTGAGTCAGTTCCTAGCTCTGCCCATCGCGCCTACGAGCAGTACTTC. Amino acids: CAISESVPSSAHRAYEQYF.

This chain uses TRBV5-5 with TRBJ1-1, with 11 bases lining up with TRBD1. Germline V gene sequence: CDR1 SGHKS, CDR2 YYEKEE (reference sequence). The CDR3 has 14 residues. V shed 4 bases and J 6 bases; nucleotides not matched to a gene: 5. The CDR3 sequence: CASSPGQGVSEAFF. The DNA of the CDR3 is TGTGCCAGCAGCCCGGGACAGGGGGTATCTGAAGCTTTCTTT.

J is TRBJ2-2 and V is TRBV14, with 9 bases that match TRBD2. J lost 4 bases, V lost 4 bases, and 7 bases had no gene match. Germline V lookup: CDR1 SGHDN, CDR2 FVKESK. The CDR3 consists of 16 residues. The CDR3 here is CASSPRSGSGTGELFF. The CDR3 DNA sequence: TGTGCCAGCAGCCCCCGTAGCGGGAGTGGCACCGGGGAGCTGTTTTTT.